This T cell receptor beta chain appears in the sequencing data of a study of CD8 T cells in ankylosing spondylitis. The J segment lost 5 bases and the V segment lost 3 bases, leaving 14 bases of the junction unmatched. Germline V gene data show CDR1 as DFQATT and CDR2 as SNEGSKA (reference sequence). The length of the CDR3 is 18 residues. Study outcomes and limitations: Disease-linked clones were found to be CD8+ and relatively rare in peripheral blood. A TCR beta motif made of eight highly homologous variants seemed typical of ankylosing spondylitis blood. A number of the motif variants had already been described in reactive arthritis synovial fluid and blood. Significant enrichment of disease-linked clones was reported in matched ankylosing spondylitis synovial fluid.

Quantitative 5'-RACE was performed with molecular barcodes, and it yielded the TCR beta libraries. MiXCR, run by TCRdb on the 5' RACE reads, gives a single entry per CDR3 protein. The table lists roughly 700,000 distinct CDR3 sequences, 15% to 20% of them singletons. For this clonotype: Its antigen is unidentified.

This receptor was taken from a male donor with ankylosing spondylitis. V usage is TRBV20-1 and J usage is TRBJ2-1, with 12 positions matching TRBD2. Sequences were obtained from blood, either unsorted or a sorted T cell fraction (not recorded which). DNA for the CDR3: TGCAGTGCTAGGCTACTAGCGGGAGGATTAAAGGGAAACAATGAGCAGTTCTTC. Translating it yields CSARLLAGGLKGNNEQFF.